The 14 T cell receptor beta chains presented below share a single source sample, sequenced in a study of blood T cell repertoires in COVID-19. Sequencing used immunoSEQ multiplex PCR; TCRdb keeps in-frame clones, though not all of them. The sample yields about 200,000 clones, approximately 81% seen once. The specimen was PBMCs or T cells enriched from blood (not recorded which). The receptor source for this set is a man aged 35 to 55 who had recovered from COVID-19.

This chain joins TRBV29-1 and TRBJ1-2, with D unclear. With 3 bases removed from V and 8 bases from J, the gap between germline ends came to 16 bases. CDR1 is SQVTM and CDR2 is ANQGSEA in the germline V gene. The CDR3 extends over 13 amino acids. In DNA form, the CDR3 reads TGCAGCGTTGAGTCATCGAGAGGCGTGGGCTACACCTTC. It encodes CSVESSRGVGYTF.

J is TRBJ1-5 and V is TRBV7-2, with D possibly matching TRBD1 (6 bases). Per the germline V gene, CDR1 is SGHTA and CDR2 is FQGNSA. V lost 2 bases and J 4 bases, leaving 12 bases between the germline ends. The CDR3 sequence is 15 residues long. The CDR3 nucleotides read TGTGCCAGCAGCTTATCAGGGACACGAAATCAGCCCCAGCATTTT. This codes for CASSLSGTRNQPQHF.

This clone has just one count. The chain is built from TRBV3-1 (or the pseudogene TRBV3-2) and TRBJ2-1; 11 bases line up with TRBD1. Germline CDR1 and CDR2: LGHDT and YNNKEL (reference sequence). Losses at the gene ends were 4 bases for V and 6 bases for J; bases not matched to a gene: 8. This CDR3 has 16 amino acids. The CDR3 sequence: CASSRQTGTGGNEQFF. CDR3 DNA sequence: TGTGCCAGCAGCCGCCAGACCGGGACAGGGGGCAATGAGCAGTTCTTC.

This chain joins TRBV15 and TRBJ1-1; 8 bases agree with TRBD1. Looked up from germline, CDR1 is LNHNV and CDR2 is YYDKDF (reference sequence). Unmatched junction bases numbered 6, after V lost 5 bases and J lost 1 base. This CDR3 has 15 residues. CDR3 coding DNA: TGTGCCACCAGCGAGGACAGGGCTACGAACACTGAAGCTTTCTTT. It translates to CATSEDRATNTEAFF. Filled out from reference TRBV15 and TRBJ1-1, the complete variable domain reads DAMVIQNPRYQVTQFGKPVTLSCSQTLNHNVMYWYQQKSSQAPKLLFHYYDKDFNNEADTPDNFQSRRPNTSFCFLDIRSPGLGDTAMYLCATSEDRATNTEAFFGQGTRLTVV.

V and J are TRBV5-1 and TRBJ2-1, with 9 bases fitting TRBD2. The V gene's germline CDR1 is SGHRS and CDR2 YFSETQ. V lost 2 bases to trimming and J lost 7 bases; unmatched junction nucleotides: 7. The CDR3 loop spans 15 amino acids. The CDR3 protein is CASSFWRLADNEQFF. For the CDR3, the DNA is TGCGCCAGCAGCTTTTGGAGACTAGCGGATAATGAGCAGTTCTTC.

The chain couples TRBV6-5 to TRBJ1-1; D unclear. This CDR3 is 13 amino acids long. The germline V gene has CDR1 MNHEY and CDR2 SVGAGI. Deletions cut 0 bases from V and 4 bases from J, with 6 bases between. The CDR3 sequence: CASSYSTGTEAFF. The CDR3 DNA reads TGTGCCAGCAGTTACTCGACGGGCACTGAAGCTTTCTTT.

The gene calls are TRBV23-1 and TRBJ1-5; 8 bases match TRBD1. TRBV23-1 is classed as an ORF, of uncertain function. V shed 2 bases, J shed 0 bases, and the junction held 12 bases outside the gene matches. The CDR3 sequence is 19 residues long. The CDR3 spells CASSQPVGDRTYSNQPQHF. The CDR3, as DNA: TGCGCCAGCAGTCAACCTGTCGGGGACAGGACTTATAGCAATCAGCCCCAGCATTTT.

The rearrangement links TRBV7-2 to TRBJ2-7, with 9 bases identical to TRBD1. The germline V gene has CDR1 SGHTA and CDR2 FQGNSA. CDR3 length equals 17 residues. Trimming at V came to 5 bases and at J to 2 bases, leaving 13 bases not matched to a gene. The CDR3 nucleotides are TGTGCCAGCAGCCTGGAACCGGGACAGGGCCCTCCCTACGAGCAGTACTTC. Translation: CASSLEPGQGPPYEQYF. Combining the CDR3 with reference TRBV7-2 and TRBJ2-7 gives the whole variable domain GAGVSQSPSNKVTEKGKDVELRCDPISGHTALYWYRQSLGQGLEFLIYFQGNSAPDKSGLPSDRFSAERTGGSVSTLTIQRTQQEDSAVYLCASSLEPGQGPPYEQYFGPGTRLTVT.

This chain links TRBV25-1 with TRBJ1-1, with 10 bases lining up with TRBD1. This CDR3 spans 14 amino acids. Germline values: CDR1 MGHDK, CDR2 SYGVNS. V was clipped by 2 bases and J by 7 bases; unmatched bases: 4. The CDR3 spells CASSETGQGNEAFF. DNA for the CDR3: TGTGCCAGCAGTGAAACGGGACAGGGGAATGAAGCTTTCTTT.

The CDR3 DNA sequence: TGTGCCAGCAGTTTACATAAGACAGGGTGGACTGAAGCTTTCTTT. This translates into CASSLHKTGWTEAFF. This chain uses TRBV28 with TRBJ1-1, with TRBD1 identical over 7 bases. V lost 2 bases to trimming and J lost 5 bases; unmatched junction nucleotides: 8. CDR1 and CDR2 (germline): MDHEN, SYDVKM. The CDR3 consists of 15 residues.

The chain links TRBV5-1 to TRBJ2-1, with TRBD2 identical over 7 bases. The germline gives CDR1 SGHRS, CDR2 YFSETQ. With 2 bases clipped from V and 7 bases from J, the junction kept 6 bases outside the gene matches. The CDR3 sequence is 14 residues long. In DNA form, the CDR3 reads TGCGCCAGCAGCTTAACAGCGGGGACGAATGAGCAGTTCTTC. It codes for CASSLTAGTNEQFF.

The CDR3 reads CASKTIGQGPGYTF. CDR3 in DNA: TGTGCCAGCAAAACGATCGGACAGGGTCCTGGCTACACCTTC. J is TRBJ1-2 and V is TRBV13, with 8 bases lining up with TRBD1. The germline gives CDR1 PRHDT, CDR2 FYEKMQ (reference sequence). J lost 7 bases, V lost 7 bases, and 11 bases had no gene match. The CDR3 extends over 14 amino acids.

The chain recombines TRBV15 with TRBJ1-1; D perhaps matches TRBD1 (5 bases). CDR1 and CDR2 (germline): LNHNV, YYDKDF (reference sequence). This CDR3 is 15 amino acids long. Trimming removed 5 bases at V and 1 base at J, with 14 bases between. CDR3 sequence reads: CATSGSRVGNTEAFF. CDR3 coding DNA: TGTGCCACCAGCGGTTCCAGGGTCGGGAACACTGAAGCTTTCTTT.

To note about this clone: This sample also contains other DNA sequences that code for the same CDR3. V and J are TRBV19 and TRBJ2-7; TRBD2 aligns across 10 bases. The J segment lost 0 bases and the V segment lost 3 bases, leaving 2 bases of the junction unmatched. CDR1 and CDR2 from the germline V gene are LNHDA and SQIVND (reference sequence). This CDR3 has 15 residues. The CDR3 DNA sequence: TGTGCCAGTAGTATTTCTAGCGGGGGCTCCTACGAGCAGTACTTC. Residues: CASSISSGGSYEQYF.